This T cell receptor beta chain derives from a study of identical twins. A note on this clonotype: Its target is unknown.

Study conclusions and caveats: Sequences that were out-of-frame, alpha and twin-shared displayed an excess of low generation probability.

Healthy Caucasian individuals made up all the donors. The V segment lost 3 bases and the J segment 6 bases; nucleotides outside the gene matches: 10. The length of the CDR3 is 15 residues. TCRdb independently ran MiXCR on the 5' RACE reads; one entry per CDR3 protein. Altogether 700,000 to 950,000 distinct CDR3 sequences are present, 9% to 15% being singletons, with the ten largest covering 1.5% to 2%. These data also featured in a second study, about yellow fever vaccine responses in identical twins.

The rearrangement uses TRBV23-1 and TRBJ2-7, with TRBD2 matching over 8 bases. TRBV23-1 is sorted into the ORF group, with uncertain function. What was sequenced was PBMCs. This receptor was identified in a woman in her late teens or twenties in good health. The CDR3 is CASSHSGTRAAEQYF. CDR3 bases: TGCGCCAGCAGTCATTCCGGGACTAGAGCTGCCGAGCAGTACTTC.